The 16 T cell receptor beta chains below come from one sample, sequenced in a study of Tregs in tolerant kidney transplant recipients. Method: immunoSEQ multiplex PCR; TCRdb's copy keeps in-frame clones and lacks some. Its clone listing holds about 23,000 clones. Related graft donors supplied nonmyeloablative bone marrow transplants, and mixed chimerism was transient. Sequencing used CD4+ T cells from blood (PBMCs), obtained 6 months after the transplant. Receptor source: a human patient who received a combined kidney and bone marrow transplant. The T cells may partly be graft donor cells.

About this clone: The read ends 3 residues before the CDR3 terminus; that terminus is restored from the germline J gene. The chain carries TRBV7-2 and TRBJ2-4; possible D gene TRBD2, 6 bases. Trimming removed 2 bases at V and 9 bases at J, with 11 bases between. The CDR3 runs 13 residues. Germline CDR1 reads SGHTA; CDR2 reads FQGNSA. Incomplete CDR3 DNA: TGTGCCAGCAGCTTATTGGGGGGTGGCATT. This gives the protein CASSLLGGGI. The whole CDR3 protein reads CASSLLGGGIQYF. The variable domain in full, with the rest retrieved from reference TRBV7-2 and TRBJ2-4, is GAGVSQSPSNKVTEKGKDVELRCDPISGHTALYWYRQSLGQGLEFLIYFQGNSAPDKSGLPSDRFSAERTGGSVSTLTIQRTQQEDSAVYLCASSLLGGGIQYFGAGTRLSVL.

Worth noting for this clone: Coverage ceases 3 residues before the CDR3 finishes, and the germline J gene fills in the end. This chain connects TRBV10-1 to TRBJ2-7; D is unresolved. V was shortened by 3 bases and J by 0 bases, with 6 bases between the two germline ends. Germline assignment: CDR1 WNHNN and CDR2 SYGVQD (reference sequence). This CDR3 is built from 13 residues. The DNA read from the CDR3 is TGCGCCAGCAGTGACGGTTCCTCCTACGAG. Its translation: CASSDGSSYE. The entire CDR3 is CASSDGSSYEQYF.

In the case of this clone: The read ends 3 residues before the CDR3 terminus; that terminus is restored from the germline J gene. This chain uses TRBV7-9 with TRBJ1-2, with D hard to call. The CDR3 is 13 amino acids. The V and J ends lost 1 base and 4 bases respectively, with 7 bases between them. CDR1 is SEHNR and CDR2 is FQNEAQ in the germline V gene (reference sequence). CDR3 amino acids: CASSLVGTYGYTF. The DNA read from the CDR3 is TGTGCCAGCAGCTTAGTCGGTACCTATGGC.

The DNA read from the CDR3 is TGTGCCAGCTCCACATTTGAAGGGGGCGCGGAGACC. Its translation: CASSTFEGGAET. The whole CDR3 sequence reads CASSTFEGGAETQYF. The gene calls are TRBV18 and TRBJ2-5; 7 bases fit TRBD1. The read ends 3 residues before the CDR3 terminus; that terminus is restored from the germline J gene. Germline V gene lookup returns CDR1 KGHSH and CDR2 LQKENI. The CDR3 length is 15 residues. V dropped 6 bases and J dropped 5; count of bases not matched to a gene: 12.

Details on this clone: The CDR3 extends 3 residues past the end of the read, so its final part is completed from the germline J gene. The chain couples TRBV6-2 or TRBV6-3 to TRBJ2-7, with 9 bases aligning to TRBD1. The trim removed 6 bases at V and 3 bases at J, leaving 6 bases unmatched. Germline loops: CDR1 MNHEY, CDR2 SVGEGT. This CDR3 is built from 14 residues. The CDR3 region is CASRPRDRDYEQYF. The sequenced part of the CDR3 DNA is TGTGCCAGCAGACCTCGGGACAGGGACTACGAG.

CDR3 bases read: TGTGCCAGCAGCCCTTCTGCTTCGGACATT. This sequence encodes CASSPSASDI. The full CDR3 is CASSPSASDIQYF. This sequence joins TRBV5-4 and TRBJ2-4; D is undetermined. Read coverage stops 3 residues before the CDR3 terminus; the germline J gene supplies the remainder. The germline CDR1 and CDR2 sequences are SGHNT and YYREEE (reference sequence). The ends were cut back, 4 bases at V and 8 bases at J, with 13 bases in the middle. This CDR3 contains 13 residues.

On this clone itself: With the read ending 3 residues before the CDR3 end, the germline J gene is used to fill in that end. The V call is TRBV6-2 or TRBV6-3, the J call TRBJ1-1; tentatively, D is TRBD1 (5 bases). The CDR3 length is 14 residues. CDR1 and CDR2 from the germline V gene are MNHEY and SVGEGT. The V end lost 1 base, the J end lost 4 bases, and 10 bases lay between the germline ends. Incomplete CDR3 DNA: TGTGCCAGCAGTTACTACGGGGGTGGCACTGAA. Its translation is CASSYYGGGTE. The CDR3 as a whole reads CASSYYGGGTEAFF.

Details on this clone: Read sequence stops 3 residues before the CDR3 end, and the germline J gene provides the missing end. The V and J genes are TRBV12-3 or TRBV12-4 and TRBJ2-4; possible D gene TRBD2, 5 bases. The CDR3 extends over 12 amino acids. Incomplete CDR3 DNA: TGTGCCAGCAGGCCCGACTACCCCAGT. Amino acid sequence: CASRPDYPS. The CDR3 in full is CASRPDYPSQYF.

The CDR3 loop is CASSSGISGADTQYF. CDR3 DNA (partial): TGTGCCAGCAGCTCAGGGATCTCGGGGGCAGATACG. V is TRBV7-9 and J is TRBJ2-3; a weak D match, TRBD2 (6 bases). The CDR3 extends 3 residues past the end of the read, so its final part is completed from the germline J gene. This CDR3 contains 15 residues. The V gene's germline CDR1 is SEHNR and CDR2 FQNEAQ (reference sequence). Trimming took off 4 bases at V and 4 bases at J, with 15 bases between the two ends.

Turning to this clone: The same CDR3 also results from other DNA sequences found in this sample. The CDR3 loop reads CASSLAGSSYNEQFF. The DNA read from the CDR3 is TGTGCCAGCAGCTTAGCCGGTAGCTCCTACAATGAG. The V call is TRBV7-8, the J call TRBJ2-1, with D unclear. The read ends 3 residues before the CDR3 terminus; that terminus is restored from the germline J gene. V gave up 0 bases and J gave up 0 bases, with 6 bases separating them. Germline V gene lookup returns CDR1 SGHVS and CDR2 FQNEAQ. The CDR3 has 15 amino acids.

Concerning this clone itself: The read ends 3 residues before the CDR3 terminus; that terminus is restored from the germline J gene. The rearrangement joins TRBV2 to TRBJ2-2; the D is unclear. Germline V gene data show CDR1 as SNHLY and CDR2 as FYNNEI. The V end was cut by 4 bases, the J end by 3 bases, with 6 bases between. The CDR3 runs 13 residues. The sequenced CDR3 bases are TGTGCCAGCAGTGGGTACTACACCGGGGAG. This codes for CASSGYYTGE. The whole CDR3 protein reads CASSGYYTGELFF. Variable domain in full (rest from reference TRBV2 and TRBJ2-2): EPEVTQTPSHQVTQMGQEVILRCVPISNHLYFYWYRQILGQKVEFLVSFYNNEISEKSEIFDDQFSVERPDGSNFTLKIRSTKLEDSAMYFCASSGYYTGELFFGEGSRLTVL.

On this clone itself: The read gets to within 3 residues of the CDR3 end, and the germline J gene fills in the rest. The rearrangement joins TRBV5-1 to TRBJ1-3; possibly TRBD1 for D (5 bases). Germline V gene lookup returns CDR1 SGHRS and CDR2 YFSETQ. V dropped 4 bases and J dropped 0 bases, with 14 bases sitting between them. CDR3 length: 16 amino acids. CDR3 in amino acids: CASSILGGFSGNTIYF. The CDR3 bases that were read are TGCGCCAGCAGCATCTTGGGGGGGTTCTCTGGAAACACC.

The chain's CDR3 is CASSTGGRFTGELFF. The sequenced part of the CDR3 DNA is TGTGCCAGCAGCACAGGTGGGAGGTTCACCGGGGAG. This chain uses TRBV7-7 with TRBJ2-2; D may be TRBD2 (6 bases). Read coverage stops 3 residues before the CDR3 terminus; the germline J gene supplies the remainder. CDR1 SSHAT and CDR2 FNYEAQ come from the germline V gene (reference sequence). The CDR3 spans 15 residues. V gave up 5 bases and J gave up 4 bases, with 14 bases separating them. Full variable domain (remainder filled in from reference TRBV7-7 and TRBJ2-2): GAGVSQSPRYKVTKRGQDVTLRCDPISSHATLYWYQQALGQGPEFLTYFNYEAQPDKSGLPSDRFSAERPEGSISTLTIQRTEQRDSAMYRCASSTGGRFTGELFFGEGSRLTVL.

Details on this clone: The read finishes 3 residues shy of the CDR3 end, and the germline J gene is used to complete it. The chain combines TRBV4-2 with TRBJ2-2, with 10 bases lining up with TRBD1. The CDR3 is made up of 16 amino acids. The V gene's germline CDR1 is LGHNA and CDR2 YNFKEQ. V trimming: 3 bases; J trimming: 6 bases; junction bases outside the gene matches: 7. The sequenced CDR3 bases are TGTGCCAGCAGCCACGGGGGACAGGGGCTTGCCGGGGAG. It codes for CASSHGGQGLAGE. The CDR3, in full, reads CASSHGGQGLAGELFF.

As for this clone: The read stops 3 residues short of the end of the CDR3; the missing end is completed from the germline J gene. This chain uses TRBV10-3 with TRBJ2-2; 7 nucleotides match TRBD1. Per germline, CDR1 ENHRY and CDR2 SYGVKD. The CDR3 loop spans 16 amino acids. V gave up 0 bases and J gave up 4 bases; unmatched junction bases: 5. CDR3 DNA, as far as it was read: TGTGCCATCAGTGAGTCGAGGGGGCGCGGCACCGGGGAG. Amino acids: CAISESRGRGTGE. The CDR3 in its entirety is CAISESRGRGTGELFF.

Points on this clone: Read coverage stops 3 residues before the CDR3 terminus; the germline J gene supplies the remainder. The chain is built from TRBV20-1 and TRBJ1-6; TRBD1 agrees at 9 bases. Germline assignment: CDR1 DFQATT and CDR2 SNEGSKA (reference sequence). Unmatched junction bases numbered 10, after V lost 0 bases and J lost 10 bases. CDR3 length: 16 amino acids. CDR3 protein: CSARDPGQGLGSPLHF. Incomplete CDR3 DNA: TGCAGTGCTAGAGACCCGGGACAGGGTCTCGGCTCACCC.